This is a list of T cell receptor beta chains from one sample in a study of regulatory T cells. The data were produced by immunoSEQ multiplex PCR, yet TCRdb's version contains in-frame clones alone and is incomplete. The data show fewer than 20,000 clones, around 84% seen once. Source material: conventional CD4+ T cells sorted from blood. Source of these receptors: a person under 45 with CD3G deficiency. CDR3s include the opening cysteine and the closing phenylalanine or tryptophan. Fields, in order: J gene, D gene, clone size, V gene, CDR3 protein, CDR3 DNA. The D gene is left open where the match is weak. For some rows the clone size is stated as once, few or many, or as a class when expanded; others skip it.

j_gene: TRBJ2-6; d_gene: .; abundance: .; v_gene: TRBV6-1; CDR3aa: CASSETKQGRAANVLTF; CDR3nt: TGTGCCAGCAGTGAAACGAAACAGGGCCGGGCGGCCAACGTCCTGACTTTC
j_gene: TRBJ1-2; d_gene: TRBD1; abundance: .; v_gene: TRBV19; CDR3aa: CASNTDRDRGRENYGYTF; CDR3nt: TGTGCCAGTAACACAGACCGGGACAGGGGGCGGGAAAACTATGGCTACACCTTC
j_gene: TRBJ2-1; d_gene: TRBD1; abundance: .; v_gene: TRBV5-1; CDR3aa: CASSGGQGEIPDNEQFF; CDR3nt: TGCGCCAGCAGCGGCGGACAGGGGGAAATACCTGACAATGAGCAGTTCTTC
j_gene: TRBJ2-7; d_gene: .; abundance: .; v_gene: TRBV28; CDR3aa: CASSLDGYEQYF; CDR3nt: TGTGCCAGCAGTTTAGACGGCTACGAGCAGTACTTC
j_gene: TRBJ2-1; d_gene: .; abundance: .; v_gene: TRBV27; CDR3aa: CASSRWGQDNEQFF; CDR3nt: TGTGCCAGCAGTAGGTGGGGTCAGGACAATGAGCAGTTCTTC
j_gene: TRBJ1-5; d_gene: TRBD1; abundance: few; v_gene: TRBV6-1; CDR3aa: CASSGRTGSNQPQHF; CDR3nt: TGTGCCAGCAGTGGTAGGACAGGGAGCAATCAGCCCCAGCATTTT
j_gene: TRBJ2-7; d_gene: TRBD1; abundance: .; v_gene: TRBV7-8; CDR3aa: CASSLRGQGSREQYF; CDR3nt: TGTGCCAGCAGCTTAAGGGGACAGGGGTCTAGGGAGCAGTACTTC
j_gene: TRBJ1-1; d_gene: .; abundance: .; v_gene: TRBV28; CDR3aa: CASSSGGGDTEAFF; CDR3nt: TGTGCCAGCAGTTCCGGTGGGGGGGACACTGAAGCTTTCTTT
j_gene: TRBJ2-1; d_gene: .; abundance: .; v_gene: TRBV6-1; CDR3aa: CASSVMTANEQFF; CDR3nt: TGTGCCAGCAGTGTGATGACAGCAAATGAGCAGTTCTTC
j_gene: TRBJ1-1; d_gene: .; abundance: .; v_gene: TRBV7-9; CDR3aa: CASSGRGRDTEAFF; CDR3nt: TGTGCCAGCAGCGGAAGAGGGAGAGACACTGAAGCTTTCTTT
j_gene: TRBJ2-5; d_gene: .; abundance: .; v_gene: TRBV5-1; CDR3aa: CASSWGRDETQYF; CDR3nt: TGCGCCAGCAGCTGGGGCAGGGATGAGACCCAGTACTTC
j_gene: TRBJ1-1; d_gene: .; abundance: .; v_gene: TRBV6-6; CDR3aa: CASSSFQAVGTEAFF; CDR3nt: TGTGCCAGCAGTTCTTTCCAGGCGGTGGGCACTGAAGCTTTCTTT
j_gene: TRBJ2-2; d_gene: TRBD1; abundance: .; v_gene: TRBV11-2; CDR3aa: CASSQRTGVTGELFF; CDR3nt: TGTGCCAGCAGCCAACGGACAGGGGTTACCGGGGAGCTGTTTTTT
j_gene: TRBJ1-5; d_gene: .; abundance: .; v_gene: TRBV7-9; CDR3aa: CASSLDGQPQHF; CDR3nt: TGTGCCAGCAGCTTAGACGGCCAGCCCCAGCATTTT
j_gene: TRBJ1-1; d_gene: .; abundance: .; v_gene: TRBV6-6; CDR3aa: CASSGGGTEAFF; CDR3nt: TGTGCCAGCTCCGGCGGGGGCACTGAAGCTTTCTTT
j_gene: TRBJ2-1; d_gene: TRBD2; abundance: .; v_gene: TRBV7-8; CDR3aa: CASSLVKMAGEGWNNEQFF; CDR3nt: TGTGCCAGCAGCTTAGTTAAGATGGCGGGAGAAGGATGGAACAATGAGCAGTTCTTC
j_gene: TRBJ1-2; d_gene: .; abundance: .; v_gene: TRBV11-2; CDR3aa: CASSLGGNYGYTF; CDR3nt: TGTGCCAGCAGCTTAGGAGGGAACTATGGCTACACCTTC
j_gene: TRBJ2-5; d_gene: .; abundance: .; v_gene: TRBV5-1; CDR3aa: CASSPSIRQAQYF; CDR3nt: TGCGCCAGCAGCCCGTCAATAAGGCAGGCCCAGTACTTC
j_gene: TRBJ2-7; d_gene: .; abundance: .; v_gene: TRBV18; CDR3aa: CASSRKWTSEQYF; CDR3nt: TGTGCCAGCTCACGGAAATGGACTTCCGAGCAGTACTTC
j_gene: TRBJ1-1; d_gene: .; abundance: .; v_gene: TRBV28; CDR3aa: CASTPGRRTEAFF; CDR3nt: TGTGCCAGCACCCCAGGGAGGCGCACTGAAGCTTTCTTT
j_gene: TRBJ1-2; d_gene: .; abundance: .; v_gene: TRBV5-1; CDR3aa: CASSLGIRGNYGYTF; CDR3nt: TGCGCCAGCAGCTTGGGGATCCGGGGCAACTATGGCTACACCTTC
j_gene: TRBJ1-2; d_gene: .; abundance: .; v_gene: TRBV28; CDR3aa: CASSVRVGGYTF; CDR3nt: TGTGCCAGCAGCGTTCGCGTCGGTGGCTACACCTTC
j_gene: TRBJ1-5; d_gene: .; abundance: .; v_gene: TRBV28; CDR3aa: CASTKWSNQPQHF; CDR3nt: TGTGCCAGCACGAAGTGGAGCAATCAGCCCCAGCATTTT
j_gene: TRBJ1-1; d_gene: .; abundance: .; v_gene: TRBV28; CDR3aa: CASSFTNTEAFF; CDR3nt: TGTGCCAGCAGTTTTACAAACACTGAAGCTTTCTTT
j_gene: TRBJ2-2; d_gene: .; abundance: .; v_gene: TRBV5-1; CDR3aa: CASSLGQFTGELFF; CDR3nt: TGCGCCAGCAGCTTGGGACAGTTCACCGGGGAGCTGTTTTTT
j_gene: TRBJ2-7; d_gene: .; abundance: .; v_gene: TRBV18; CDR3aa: CASSLGASYEQYF; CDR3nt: TGTGCCAGCTCTCTCGGGGCCTCCTACGAGCAGTACTTC
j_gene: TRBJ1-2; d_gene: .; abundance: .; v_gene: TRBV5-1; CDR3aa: CASSLGGANYGYTF; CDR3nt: TGCGCCAGCAGCTTGGGGGGCGCGAACTATGGCTACACCTTC
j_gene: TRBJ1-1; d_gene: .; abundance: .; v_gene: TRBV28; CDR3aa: CASSLRGGLGNTEAFF; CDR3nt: TGTGCCAGCAGTCTACGGGGGGGCCTAGGGAACACTGAAGCTTTCTTT
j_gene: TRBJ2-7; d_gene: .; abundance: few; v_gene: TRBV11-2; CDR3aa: CASSLGTSYEQYF; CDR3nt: TGTGCCAGCAGCTTGGGCACCTCCTACGAGCAGTACTTC
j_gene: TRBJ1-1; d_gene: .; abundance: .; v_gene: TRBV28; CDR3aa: CASRGGARAEAFF; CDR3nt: TGTGCCAGCCGGGGCGGGGCGCGGGCTGAAGCTTTCTTT
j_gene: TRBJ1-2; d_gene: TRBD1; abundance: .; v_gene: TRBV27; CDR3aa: CASSLSGRGSYGYTF; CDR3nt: TGTGCCAGCAGTTTATCGGGCAGGGGGAGCTATGGCTACACCTTC
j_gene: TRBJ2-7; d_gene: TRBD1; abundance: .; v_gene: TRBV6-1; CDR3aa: CASRAGTGGSYEQYF; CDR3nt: TGTGCCAGCAGGGCCGGGACAGGGGGCTCCTACGAGCAGTACTTC
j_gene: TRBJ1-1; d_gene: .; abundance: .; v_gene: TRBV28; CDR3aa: CASSLSPIPQGYTEAFF; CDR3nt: TGTGCCAGCAGTTTATCTCCTATCCCCCAGGGGTACACTGAAGCTTTCTTT
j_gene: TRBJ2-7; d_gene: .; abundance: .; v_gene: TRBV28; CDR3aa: CASRGHYEQYF; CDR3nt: TGTGCCAGCAGGGGACACTACGAGCAGTACTTC
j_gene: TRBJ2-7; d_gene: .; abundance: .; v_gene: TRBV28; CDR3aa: CASSKGGGYEQYF; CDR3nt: TGTGCCAGCAGCAAAGGGGGGGGCTACGAGCAGTACTTC
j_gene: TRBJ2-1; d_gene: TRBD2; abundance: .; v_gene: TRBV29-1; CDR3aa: CSVEETPGTSRVNEQFF; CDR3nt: TGCAGCGTTGAAGAAACCCCCGGGACTAGCAGAGTCAATGAGCAGTTCTTC
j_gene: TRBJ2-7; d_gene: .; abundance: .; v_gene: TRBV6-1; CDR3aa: CASSEGRTRSF; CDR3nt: TGTGCCAGCAGTGAAGGAAGGACAAGAAGCTTC
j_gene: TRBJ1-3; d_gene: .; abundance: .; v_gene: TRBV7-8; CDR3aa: CASSLVTRGPGNTIYF; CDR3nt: TGTGCCAGCAGCTTAGTGACCCGGGGGCCCGGAAACACCATATATTTT
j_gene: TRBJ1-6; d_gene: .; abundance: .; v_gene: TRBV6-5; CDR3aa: CASSSGPPLHF; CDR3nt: TGTGCCAGCAGTAGTGGCCCACCCCTCCACTTT
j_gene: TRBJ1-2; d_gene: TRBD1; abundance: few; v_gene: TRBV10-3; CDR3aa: CAISQADRGVGGYTF; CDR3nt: TGTGCCATCAGTCAGGCGGACAGGGGGGTAGGTGGCTACACCTTC